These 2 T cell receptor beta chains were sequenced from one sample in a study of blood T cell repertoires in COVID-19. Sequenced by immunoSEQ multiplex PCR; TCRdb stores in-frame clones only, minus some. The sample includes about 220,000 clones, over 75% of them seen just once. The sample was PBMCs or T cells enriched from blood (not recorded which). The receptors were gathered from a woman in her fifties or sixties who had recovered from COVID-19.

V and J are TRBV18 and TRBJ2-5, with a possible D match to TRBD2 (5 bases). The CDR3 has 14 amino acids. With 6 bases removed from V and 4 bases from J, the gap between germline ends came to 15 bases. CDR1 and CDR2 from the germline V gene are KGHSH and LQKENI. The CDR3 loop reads CASSLRGSGETQYF. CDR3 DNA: TGTGCCAGCTCTCTAAGAGGGTCTGGAGAGACCCAGTACTTC.

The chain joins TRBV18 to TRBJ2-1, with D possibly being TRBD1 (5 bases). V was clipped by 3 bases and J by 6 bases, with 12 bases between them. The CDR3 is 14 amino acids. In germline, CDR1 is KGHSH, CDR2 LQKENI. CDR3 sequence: CASSPIQGGNEQFF. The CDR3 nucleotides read TGTGCCAGCTCACCGATCCAGGGTGGCAATGAGCAGTTCTTC.